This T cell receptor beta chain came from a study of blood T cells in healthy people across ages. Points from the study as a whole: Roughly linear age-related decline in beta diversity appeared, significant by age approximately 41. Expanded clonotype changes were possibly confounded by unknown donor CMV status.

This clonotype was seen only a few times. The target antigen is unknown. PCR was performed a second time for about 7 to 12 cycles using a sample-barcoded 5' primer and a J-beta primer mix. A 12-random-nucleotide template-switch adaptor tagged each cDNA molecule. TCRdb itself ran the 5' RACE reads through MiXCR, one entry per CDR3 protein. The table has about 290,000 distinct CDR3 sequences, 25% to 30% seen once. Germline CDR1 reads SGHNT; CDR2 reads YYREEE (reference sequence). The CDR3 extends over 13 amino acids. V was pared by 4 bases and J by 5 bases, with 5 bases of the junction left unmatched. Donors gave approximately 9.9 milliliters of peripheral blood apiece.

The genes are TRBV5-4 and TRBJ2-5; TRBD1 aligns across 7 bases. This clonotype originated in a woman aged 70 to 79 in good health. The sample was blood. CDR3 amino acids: CASSPGTAETQYF. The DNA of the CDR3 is TGTGCCAGCAGCCCCGGGACAGCGGAGACCCAGTACTTC.